These 16 T cell receptor beta chains came from one sample sequenced in a study of identical twins. TCRdb re-called the 5' RACE reads through MiXCR, storing one row per CDR3 protein. The sample carries 420,000 or so distinct CDR3 sequences, about 18% recorded once. Specimen: naive T cells sorted from blood. The receptors here all came from a man aged 45-60 years in good health.

This clonotype appeared many times. The gene calls are TRBV6-2 or TRBV6-3 and TRBJ1-2; unclear D gene. CDR1 is MNHEY and CDR2 is SVGEGT in the germline V gene. This CDR3 has 11 amino acids. V shed 5 bases and J shed 8 bases, with 9 bases lying between them. The CDR3 region is CASSMGTGYTF. In DNA form, the CDR3 reads TGTGCCAGCAGTATGGGTACCGGCTACACCTTC.

V is TRBV7-6 and J is TRBJ2-3; 14 nucleotides line up with TRBD2. The trim removed 7 bases at V and 7 bases at J, leaving 10 bases unmatched. The CDR3 has 16 residues. Germline assignment: CDR1 SGHVS and CDR2 FNYEAQ. The CDR3 here is CASIAGTSGSGYTQYF. The DNA of the CDR3 is TGTGCCAGCATCGCCGGGACTAGCGGGAGTGGGTATACGCAGTATTTT.

The chain is built from TRBV29-1 and TRBJ1-1; D is undetermined. With 1 base removed from V and 5 bases from J, the gap between germline ends came to 11 bases. The CDR3 is 13 amino acids. Germline CDR1 reads SQVTM; CDR2 reads ANQGSEA. The CDR3 DNA reads TGCAGCGTTGAAGGGAGGGTTGGGACTGAAGCTTTCTTT. Translation: CSVEGRVGTEAFF.

This clonotype was seen repeatedly, ten times or more. The CDR3 is CASIEGWGMSNQPQHF. DNA of the CDR3: TGTGCCAGTATCGAGGGGTGGGGGATGAGCAATCAGCCCCAGCATTTT. V usage is TRBV19 and J usage is TRBJ1-5; tentative D call: TRBD1 (5 bases). Germline V gene data show CDR1 as LNHDA and CDR2 as SQIVND (reference sequence). There are 16 residues in the CDR3. With 7 bases removed from V and 1 base from J, the gap between germline ends came to 17 bases.

The CDR3: CASGTGTSNTGELFF. In nucleotides, the CDR3 is TGCGCCAGCGGCACCGGGACTTCGAACACCGGGGAGCTGTTTTTT. V and J are TRBV5-1 and TRBJ2-2; D possibly corresponds to TRBD2 (6 bases). The CDR3 consists of 15 residues. Per germline, CDR1 SGHRS and CDR2 YFSETQ. Trimming cost V 7 bases and J 0 bases, with 13 bases left between them.

The CDR3 nucleotides are TGTGCCAGCAGCTTAGTGGCTAGCGGGGGGGCAACAGATACGCAGTATTTT. It specifies CASSLVASGGATDTQYF. The rearrangement uses TRBV7-2 and TRBJ2-3, with 12 positions matching TRBD2. The CDR3 extends over 17 amino acids. J lost 3 bases, V lost 1 base, and 5 bases had no gene match. The V gene's germline CDR1 is SGHTA and CDR2 FQGNSA. Variable domain in full (rest from reference TRBV7-2 and TRBJ2-3): GAGVSQSPSNKVTEKGKDVELRCDPISGHTALYWYRQSLGQGLEFLIYFQGNSAPDKSGLPSDRFSAERTGGSVSTLTIQRTQQEDSAVYLCASSLVASGGATDTQYFGPGTRLTVL.

The genes are TRBV6-1 and TRBJ2-2; D unresolved. Looked up from germline, CDR1 is MNHNS and CDR2 is SASEGT. The V end lost 10 bases, the J end lost 0 bases, and 9 bases lay between the germline ends. This CDR3 spans 13 amino acids. CDR3 loop: CATSVPNTGELFF. The CDR3 DNA sequence: TGTGCCACTTCGGTACCGAACACCGGGGAGCTGTTTTTT.

Here the CDR3 DNA reads TGCGCCAGCACTTCAATCTGGGAACAAGAGACCCAGTACTTC. This gives the protein CASTSIWEQETQYF. The chain is built from TRBV23-1 and TRBJ2-5; D unresolved. TRBV23-1 carries the ORF label, with uncertain function. V lost 7 bases to trimming and J lost 2 bases, with 14 bases between them. The CDR3 is made up of 14 amino acids.

The V and J genes are TRBV19 and TRBJ2-1; 7 positions agree with TRBD1. V shed 3 bases, J shed 0 bases, and the junction held 11 bases outside the gene matches. Germline loops: CDR1 LNHDA, CDR2 SQIVND (reference sequence). The CDR3 sequence is 18 residues long. The CDR3 region has the DNA TGTGCCAGTAGTATGGCCCATCAGGGGGTGAGCTCCTACAATGAGCAGTTCTTC. This translates into CASSMAHQGVSSYNEQFF.

This clonotype was seen at least ten times. The chain combines TRBV27 with TRBJ2-2; TRBD1 aligns across 7 bases. The germline V gene has CDR1 MNHEY and CDR2 SMNVEV (reference sequence). The CDR3 is 16 amino acids. With 3 bases clipped from V and 3 bases from J, the junction kept 7 bases outside the gene matches. The CDR3 nucleotides read TGTGCCAGCAGTTTCCCGACAGGGATAGACACCGGGGAGCTGTTTTTT. This codes for CASSFPTGIDTGELFF.

V usage is TRBV6-5 and J usage is TRBJ1-2; 7 bases match TRBD1. This CDR3 comprises 11 residues. CDR1 is MNHEY and CDR2 is SVGAGI in the germline V gene. The J segment lost 12 bases and the V segment lost 8 bases, leaving 9 bases of the junction unmatched. The CDR3 loop reads CASGQASGNTF. The DNA for the CDR3 is TGTGCCAGCGGACAGGCCTCGGGGAACACCTTC.

The V call is TRBV20-1, the J call TRBJ1-2; perhaps TRBD1 as D (6 bases). The CDR3 spans 13 residues. V was clipped by 3 bases and J by 7 bases, with 15 bases between them. Germline V gene sequence: CDR1 DFQATT, CDR2 SNEGSKA (reference sequence). In DNA, the CDR3 is TGCAGTGCTAGCCTCACAGGGTTTCGTGGCTACACCTTC. This sequence encodes CSASLTGFRGYTF.

This chain connects TRBV6-1 to TRBJ1-1; D gene ambiguous. Trimming removed 7 bases at V and 1 base at J, with 19 bases between. Looked up from germline, CDR1 is MNHNS and CDR2 is SASEGT. The CDR3 contains 16 residues. The CDR3 region is CASTPFLGAGNTEAFF. CDR3 sequence (DNA): TGTGCCAGCACCCCCTTCCTAGGTGCTGGGAACACTGAAGCTTTCTTT.

As to this clonotype: Given a much more abundant clone one base away, this may be a read error. The genes are TRBV4-2 and TRBJ1-5; D remains unclear. V was clipped by 0 bases and J by 1 base, with 7 bases between them. CDR3 length: 15 residues. From germline, CDR1 is LGHNA and CDR2 YNFKEQ. CDR3 loop: CASSQEAHSNQPQHF. The CDR3 nucleotides read TGTGCCAGCAGCCAAGAGGCTCACAGCAATCAGCCCCAGCATTTT.

The rearrangement joins TRBV7-6 to TRBJ2-1; D ambiguous. V dropped 2 bases and J dropped 8 bases, with 19 bases sitting between them. The CDR3 runs to 16 residues. Germline-derived CDR1 and CDR2 are SGHVS and FNYEAQ. CDR3 bases: TGTGCCAGCAGCTTAAGCCTTCGAGGAGCAATCGATGAGCAGTTCTTC. Translating gives CASSLSLRGAIDEQFF.

This clonotype has a count of ten or more. This chain uses TRBV5-4 with TRBJ2-3; D is undetermined. The CDR3 totals 13 residues. Trimming removed 4 bases from V and 6 bases from J, with 12 bases in between. Germline CDR1 and CDR2: SGHNT and YYREEE (reference sequence). Here the CDR3 DNA reads TGTGCCAGCAGCCTCCCCCTTTCCGATACGCAGTATTTT. Translated: CASSLPLSDTQYF.